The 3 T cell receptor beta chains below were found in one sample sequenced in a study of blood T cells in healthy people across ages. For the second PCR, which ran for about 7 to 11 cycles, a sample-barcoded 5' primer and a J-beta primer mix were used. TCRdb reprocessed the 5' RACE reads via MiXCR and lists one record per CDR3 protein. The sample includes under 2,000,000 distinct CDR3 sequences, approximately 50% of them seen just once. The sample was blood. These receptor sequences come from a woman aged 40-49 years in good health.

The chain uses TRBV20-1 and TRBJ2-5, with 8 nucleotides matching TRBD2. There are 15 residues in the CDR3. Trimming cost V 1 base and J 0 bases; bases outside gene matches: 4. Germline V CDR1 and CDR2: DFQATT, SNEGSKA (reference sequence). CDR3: CSARAGLGHQETQYF. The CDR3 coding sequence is TGCAGTGCTAGAGCGGGACTAGGCCACCAAGAGACCCAGTACTTC.

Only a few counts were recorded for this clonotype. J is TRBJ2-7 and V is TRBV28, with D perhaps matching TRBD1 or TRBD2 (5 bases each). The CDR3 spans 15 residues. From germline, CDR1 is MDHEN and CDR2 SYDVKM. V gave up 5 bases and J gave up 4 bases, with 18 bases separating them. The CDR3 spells CASSPLDGTVYEQYF. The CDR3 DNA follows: TGTGCCAGCAGTCCCCTCGACGGGACCGTTTACGAGCAGTACTTC. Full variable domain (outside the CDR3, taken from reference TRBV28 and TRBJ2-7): DVKVTQSSRYLVKRTGEKVFLECVQDMDHENMFWYRQDPGLGLRLIYFSYDVKMKEKGDIPEGYSVSREKKERFSLILESASTNQTSMYLCASSPLDGTVYEQYFGPGTRLTVT.

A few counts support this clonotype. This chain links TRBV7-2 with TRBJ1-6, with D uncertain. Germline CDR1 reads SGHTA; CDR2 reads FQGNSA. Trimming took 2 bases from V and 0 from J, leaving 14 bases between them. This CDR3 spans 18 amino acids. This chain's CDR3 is CASSLRAALDSYNSPLHF. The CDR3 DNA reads TGTGCCAGCAGCTTAAGAGCGGCCCTAGACTCCTATAATTCACCCCTCCACTTT. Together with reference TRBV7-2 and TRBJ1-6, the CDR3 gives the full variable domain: GAGVSQSPSNKVTEKGKDVELRCDPISGHTALYWYRQSLGQGLEFLIYFQGNSAPDKSGLPSDRFSAERTGGSVSTLTIQRTQQEDSAVYLCASSLRAALDSYNSPLHFGNGTRLTVT.